These 29 T cell receptor beta chains were all obtained from the same sample, sequenced in a study of PD-1 blockade in mismatch repair-deficient tumors. Sequencing used immunoSEQ multiplex PCR; TCRdb keeps in-frame clones, though not all of them. The sample shows some 120,000 clones, roughly 86% of them seen only once. The specimen was peripheral blood, collected 70 to 72 weeks after starting pembrolizumab. The source of these receptors is an adult with mismatch repair-deficient cancer.

The chain recombines TRBV19 with TRBJ2-7; D might be TRBD1 (7 bases). This CDR3 contains 15 residues. V lost 5 bases and J 2 bases, leaving 16 bases between the germline ends. Germline CDR1 reads LNHDA; CDR2 reads SQIVND (reference sequence). The CDR3 spells CASSPRDRPTYEQYF. CDR3 in DNA: TGTGCCAGTAGTCCGCGGGACAGACCGACCTACGAGCAGTACTTC.

This clone was found a few times. This chain joins TRBV12-5 and TRBJ2-7; D gene unclear. V was shortened by 5 bases and J by 3 bases, with 8 bases between the two germline ends. CDR1 is LGHNT, CDR2 FRNRAP, per germline. CDR3 length: 12 amino acids. CDR3 in DNA: TGTGCTAGTGGTCCCCAAGTCTACGAGCAGTACTTC. Its translation is CASGPQVYEQYF.

The table lists this clone with a count of one. The V call is TRBV14, the J call TRBJ2-7; TRBD1 agrees at 9 bases. Trimming at V came to 2 bases and at J to 2 bases, leaving 4 bases not matched to a gene. This CDR3 comprises 15 residues. Germline V CDR1 and CDR2: SGHDN, FVKESK. For the CDR3, the DNA is TGTGCCAGCAGCCAACCGGGACAGGGTGCCTACGAGCAGTACTTC. This encodes CASSQPGQGAYEQYF. The full variable domain, its missing parts supplied by reference TRBV14 and TRBJ2-7, is EAGVTQFPSHSVIEKGQTVTLRCDPISGHDNLYWYRRVMGKEIKFLLHFVKESKQDESGMPNNRFLAERTGGTYSTLKVQPAELEDSGVYFCASSQPGQGAYEQYFGPGTRLTVT.

The chain employs TRBV19 and TRBJ2-1; D not certain. CDR1 is LNHDA, CDR2 SQIVND, per germline (reference sequence). CDR3 size: 16 residues. The V end was cut by 3 bases, the J end by 3 bases, with 15 bases between. This CDR3 reads CASSISDGRDYNEQFF. Written as DNA, the CDR3 is TGTGCCAGTAGTATTTCAGACGGAAGAGACTACAATGAGCAGTTCTTC.

As DNA, the CDR3 is TGTGCCAGCAGCGTAAATAGCTACAATGAGCAGTTCTTC. Encoded protein: CASSVNSYNEQFF. The chain links TRBV9 to TRBJ2-1; D uncertain. Looked up from germline, CDR1 is SGDLS and CDR2 is YYNGEE. This CDR3 contains 13 residues. V lost 1 base, J lost 3 bases, and 5 bases lay in between. Filled out from reference TRBV9 and TRBJ2-1, the complete variable domain reads DSGVTQTPKHLITATGQRVTLRCSPRSGDLSVYWYQQSLDQGLQFLIQYYNGEERAKGNILERFSAQQFPDLHSELNLSSLELGDSALYFCASSVNSYNEQFFGPGTRLTVL.

The chain employs TRBV7-9 and TRBJ2-1, with TRBD2 matching 15 bases. This CDR3 is built from 15 residues. Trimming at V came to 5 bases and at J to 9 bases, leaving 5 bases not matched to a gene. In germline, CDR1 is SEHNR, CDR2 FQNEAQ (reference sequence). CDR3 region: CASSTPGLAGGEQFF. CDR3 nucleotide sequence: TGTGCCAGCAGCACCCCGGGACTAGCGGGAGGTGAGCAGTTCTTC. The variable domain in full, with the rest retrieved from reference TRBV7-9 and TRBJ2-1, is DTGVSQNPRHKITKRGQNVTFRCDPISEHNRLYWYRQTLGQGPEFLTYFQNEAQLEKSRLLSDRFSAERPKGSFSTLEIQRTEQGDSAMYLCASSTPGLAGGEQFFGPGTRLTVL.

This chain links TRBV27 with TRBJ1-1; D not resolved. The length of the CDR3 is 17 residues. In germline, CDR1 is MNHEY, CDR2 SMNVEV (reference sequence). The V gene lost 1 base and the J gene lost 0 bases, with 15 bases spanning the gap. CDR3 residues: CASSLLANPQMNTEAFF. In DNA form, the CDR3 reads TGTGCCAGCAGTTTATTGGCCAACCCCCAAATGAACACTGAAGCTTTCTTT.

The rearrangement links TRBV4-1 to TRBJ2-7, with TRBD1 matching over 11 bases. Germline CDR1 MGHRA, CDR2 YSYEKL. CDR3 length equals 15 residues. Unmatched junction bases numbered 4, after V lost 1 base and J lost 5 bases. CDR3 in DNA: TGCGCCAGCAGCCAAGGGACAGGGGGCAAGAACGAGCAGTACTTC. Amino acid sequence: CASSQGTGGKNEQYF.

The V call is TRBV25-1, the J call TRBJ2-1, with D unresolved. V lost 1 base to trimming and J lost 15 bases, with 13 bases between them. Germline V gene data show CDR1 as MGHDK and CDR2 as SYGVNS. The CDR3 contains 12 residues. The CDR3 protein is CASSEFNRPTFF. In DNA form, the CDR3 reads TGTGCCAGCAGTGAATTTAATAGACCTACGTTCTTC. Full variable domain (remainder filled in from reference TRBV25-1 and TRBJ2-1): EADIYQTPRYLVIGTGKKITLECSQTMGHDKMYWYQQDPGMELHLIHYSYGVNSTEKGDLSSESTVSRIRTEHFPLTLESARPSHTSQYLCASSEFNRPTFFGPGTRLTVL.

The CDR3 sequence: CASSKGPPPRASGNTIYF. For the CDR3, the DNA is TGTGCCAGCAGCAAAGGTCCGCCCCCTCGGGCTTCTGGAAACACCATATATTTT. The chain uses TRBV21-1 and TRBJ1-3. TRBV21-1 is tagged as a pseudogene. This CDR3 comprises 18 residues.

The chain combines TRBV29-1 with TRBJ2-7, with TRBD1 matching 11 bases. Per the germline V gene, CDR1 is SQVTM and CDR2 is ANQGSEA. J was trimmed by 5 bases and V by 7 bases; bases with no gene match: 7. The CDR3 runs 13 residues. The CDR3 sequence is CSAQDRGPHEQYF. The CDR3, as DNA: TGCAGCGCTCAGGACAGGGGGCCACACGAGCAGTACTTC.

The rearrangement uses TRBV6-6 and TRBJ1-2; 7 bases are shared with TRBD1. Trimming at V came to 6 bases and at J to 1 base, leaving 8 bases not matched to a gene. The CDR3 consists of 15 residues. CDR1 and CDR2 from the germline V gene are MNHNY and SVGAGI (reference sequence). CDR3 loop: CASSPQGKRNYGYTF. In DNA form, the CDR3 reads TGTGCCAGCAGCCCACAGGGGAAGCGTAACTATGGCTACACCTTC.

This sequence joins TRBV5-6 and TRBJ2-5; weak D call: TRBD1 (6 bases). The CDR3 has 15 residues. The germline V and J ends were trimmed by 4 bases and 2 bases, with 15 bases remaining between them. Per the germline V gene, CDR1 is SGHDT and CDR2 is YYEEEE. This chain's CDR3 is CASSPGVGGQETQYF. The CDR3 DNA sequence: TGTGCCAGCAGCCCTGGAGTAGGGGGACAAGAGACCCAGTACTTC. Full variable domain (rest looked up from reference TRBV5-6 and TRBJ2-5): DAGVTQSPTHLIKTRGQQVTLRCSPKSGHDTVSWYQQALGQGPQFIFQYYEEEERQRGNFPDRFSGHQFPNYSSELNVNALLLGDSALYLCASSPGVGGQETQYFGPGTRLLVL.

V is TRBV27 and J is TRBJ2-4; no definite D call. The germline V gene encodes CDR1 MNHEY and CDR2 SMNVEV (reference sequence). The CDR3 consists of 15 residues. V gave up 3 bases and J gave up 0 bases, with 9 bases separating them. CDR3 amino acids: CASSFTILAKNIQYF. CDR3 sequence (DNA): TGTGCCAGCAGTTTTACGATACTAGCCAAAAACATTCAGTACTTC.

This rearrangement joins TRBV7-6 to TRBJ2-5; a weak D match, TRBD2 (5 bases). Looked up from germline, CDR1 is SGHVS and CDR2 is FNYEAQ. V gave up 5 bases and J gave up 6 bases, with 22 bases separating them. The CDR3 contains 16 residues. CDR3 sequence: CASSRRIMGFSKTQYF. The CDR3 region has the DNA TGTGCCAGCAGCCGGAGGATAATGGGTTTTTCGAAGACCCAGTACTTC.

This clone was found once. V is TRBV11-2 and J is TRBJ2-7; D may be TRBD2 (6 bases). This CDR3 has 11 residues. CDR1 and CDR2 from the germline V gene are SGHAT and FQNNGV. The chain's CDR3 is CLEGKAGEQYF. The CDR3 nucleotides read TGTTTAGAGGGAAAGGCGGGGGAGCAGTACTTC. Full variable domain (rest looked up from reference TRBV11-2 and TRBJ2-7): EAGVAQSPRYKIIEKRQSVAFWCNPISGHATLYWYQQILGQGPKLLIQFQNNGVVDDSQLPKDRFSAERLKGVDSTLKIQPAKLEDSAVYLCLEGKAGEQYFGPGTRLTVT.

The CDR3 is CASSSGQGLGQPQHF. CDR3 nucleotides: TGTGCCAGCAGCTCAGGACAGGGCTTAGGTCAGCCCCAGCATTTT. The rearrangement uses TRBV11-2 and TRBJ1-5, with 8 bases lining up with TRBD1. The CDR3 sequence is 15 residues long. The trim removed 4 bases at V and 6 bases at J, leaving 8 bases unmatched. The V gene's germline CDR1 is SGHAT and CDR2 FQNNGV.

This chain links TRBV30 with TRBJ1-1, with TRBD1 identical over 7 bases. The trim removed 7 bases at V and 0 bases at J, leaving 2 bases unmatched. CDR1 and CDR2 (germline): GTSNPN, SVGIG (reference sequence). The CDR3 is 12 amino acids. CDR3 region: CASGGLNTEAFF. In DNA form, the CDR3 reads TGTGCCTCAGGGGGATTGAACACTGAAGCTTTCTTT. Full variable domain (missing parts from reference TRBV30 and TRBJ1-1): SQTIHQWPATLVQPVGSPLSLECTVEGTSNPNLYWYRQAAGRGLQLLFYSVGIGQISSEVPQNLSASRPQDRQFILSSKKLLLSDSGFYLCASGGLNTEAFFGQGTRLTVV.

This rearrangement joins TRBV21-1 to TRBJ2-7; the table calls TRBD2, which could not be checked here. TRBV21-1 is a recognized pseudogene. The CDR3 sequence is 19 residues long. The CDR3 loop is CASSLHYRVAGQFSYEQYF. For the CDR3, the DNA is TGTGCCAGCAGCCTCCACTATCGAGTAGCGGGACAATTTTCCTACGAGCAGTACTTC.

The rearrangement joins TRBV7-8 to TRBJ2-7, with TRBD1 identical over 7 bases. The trim removed 3 bases at V and 3 bases at J, leaving 8 bases unmatched. CDR3 size: 15 residues. Germline V CDR1 and CDR2: SGHVS, FQNEAQ. The CDR3 DNA sequence: TGTGCCAGCAGCTTTGAGGGGACAGAGATCTACGAGCAGTACTTC. Translation gives CASSFEGTEIYEQYF.

This rearrangement joins TRBV28 to TRBJ2-3, with a tentative D call TRBD1 (5 bases). CDR1 is MDHEN, CDR2 SYDVKM, per germline. Trimming removed 1 base at V and 6 bases at J, with 11 bases between. CDR3 length equals 14 residues. The CDR3 loop reads CASSLSHKGDTQYF. In nucleotides, the CDR3 is TGTGCCAGCAGTTTATCCCATAAGGGGGATACGCAGTATTTT.

This clone was detected only a few times. The rearrangement links TRBV4-1 to TRBJ2-7; 7 positions match TRBD1. CDR1 and CDR2 from the germline V gene are MGHRA and YSYEKL. The CDR3 runs to 15 residues. After removal of 3 bases from V and 1 base from J, the junction contained 6 bases not matched to a gene. The CDR3 coding sequence is TGCGCCAGCAGCCAGGGGCAGGGGGTTTCCTACGAGCAGTACTTC. Residues: CASSQGQGVSYEQYF.

This chain joins TRBV4-1 and TRBJ2-1; D is uncertain. The CDR3 runs to 16 residues. V lost 2 bases to trimming and J lost 5 bases, with 16 bases between them. Germline V gene lookup returns CDR1 MGHRA and CDR2 YSYEKL. The CDR3 DNA is TGCGCCAGCAGCCAAATAGGGTGGGGTGGGGACAATGAGCAGTTCTTC. Protein product: CASSQIGWGGDNEQFF.

The gene calls are TRBV7-9 and TRBJ2-2; 8 bases are a match to TRBD2. Germline CDR1 and CDR2: SEHNR and FQNEAQ (reference sequence). The ends lost 6 bases at V and 3 bases at J; junction bases unmatched: 12. The CDR3 totals 17 residues. As DNA, the CDR3 is TGTGCCAGCAGACAGCCGAGCGGGAGCGTCGACACCGGGGAGCTGTTTTTT. This translates into CASRQPSGSVDTGELFF.

The rearrangement uses TRBV30 and TRBJ2-6, with TRBD1 matching 10 bases. The V gene's germline CDR1 is GTSNPN and CDR2 SVGIG (reference sequence). V shed 0 bases and J 5 bases; nucleotides not matched to a gene: 7. The CDR3 runs 17 residues. The CDR3 nucleotides read TGTGCCTGGAGTGTAGGGACAGGGGTACGCTGGGCCAACGTCCTGACTTTC. Translation: CAWSVGTGVRWANVLTF.

V usage is TRBV27 and J usage is TRBJ2-2; 7 positions agree with TRBD1. The CDR3 length is 14 residues. Germline trimming cut 7 bases from V and 3 bases from J; bases unmatched to any gene: 5. Germline CDR1 and CDR2: MNHEY and SMNVEV (reference sequence). The CDR3 sequence: CASTHRGDTGELFF. CDR3 in DNA: TGTGCCAGCACCCACAGGGGCGACACCGGGGAGCTGTTTTTT.

This chain links TRBV7-8 with TRBJ2-2, with 11 bases fitting TRBD2. The CDR3 is made up of 19 amino acids. The germline CDR1 and CDR2 sequences are SGHVS and FQNEAQ. With V trimmed by 2 bases and J by 5 bases, 13 bases remained unmatched. The DNA of the CDR3 is TGTGCCAGCAGCTTATATTTCCTATATACTAGCGGGAGAACCGGGGAGCTGTTTTTT. It yields the protein CASSLYFLYTSGRTGELFF.

This clone was seen more than once but under ten times. J is TRBJ2-5 and V is TRBV19; no reliable D call. Germline lookup yields CDR1 LNHDA and CDR2 SQIVND (reference sequence). The V gene lost 5 bases and the J gene lost 2 bases, with 6 bases spanning the gap. The CDR3 contains 12 residues. The CDR3 DNA sequence: TGTGCCAGTAGTGCCCAACAAGAGACCCAGTACTTC. Protein: CASSAQQETQYF.

This clone showed up just a few times. The genes are TRBV6-5 and TRBJ2-7, with unresolved D. This CDR3 is built from 15 residues. Germline V gene data show CDR1 as MNHEY and CDR2 as SVGAGI. The V end lost 0 bases, the J end lost 0 bases, and 9 bases lay between the germline ends. The CDR3 loop reads CASSYSEDISYEQYF. DNA of the CDR3: TGTGCCAGCAGTTACTCGGAAGACATCTCCTACGAGCAGTACTTC.